This paragraph reports one T cell receptor (beta chain). The antigen is not known. These data come from a study of memory CD4+ T cells and cytomegalovirus serostatus. The wider study: This sample comes from healthy Belgian adults, under 10 CMV seropositive, approximately 23 seronegative.

The sort gate was single viable CD3+CD4+CD8-CD45RO+ cells for memory CD4+ T cells. Trimming pared 3 bases from V and 0 bases from J, leaving 12 bases between. There are 15 residues in the CDR3. The germline V gene has CDR1 SQVTM and CDR2 ANQGSEA. Repertoires were generated with immunoSEQ multiplex PCR, while TCRdb's copy carries only in-frame clones and drops some. The data show 75,000 to 90,000 clones, with 75% to 90% seen just once and around 0.75% held by the top ten. Study results and limitations: Suggested: most of the CMV-linked TCR signature lies in CD4+ memory cells.

The chain carries TRBV29-1 and TRBJ1-3; unclear D gene. The source is an adult in good health and CMV-seronegative. Sequencing used memory CD4+ T cells from blood. Written as DNA, the CDR3 is TGCAGCGTTGACCCGGGTCCGAGCTCTGGAAACACCATATATTTT. Translation gives CSVDPGPSSGNTIYF.